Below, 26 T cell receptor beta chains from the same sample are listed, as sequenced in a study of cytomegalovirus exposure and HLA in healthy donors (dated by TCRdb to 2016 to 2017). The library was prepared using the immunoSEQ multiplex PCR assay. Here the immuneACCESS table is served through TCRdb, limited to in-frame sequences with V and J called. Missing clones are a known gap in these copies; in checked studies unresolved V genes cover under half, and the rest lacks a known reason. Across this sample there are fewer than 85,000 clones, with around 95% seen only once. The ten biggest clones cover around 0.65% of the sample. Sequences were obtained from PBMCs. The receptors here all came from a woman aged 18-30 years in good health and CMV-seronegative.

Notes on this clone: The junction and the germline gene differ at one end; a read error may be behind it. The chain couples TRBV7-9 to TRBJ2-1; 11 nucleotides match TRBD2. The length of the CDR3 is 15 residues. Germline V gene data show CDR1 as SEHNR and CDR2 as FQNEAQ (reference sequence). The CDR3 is CASRLAGGPYNEQFF. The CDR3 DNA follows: TGTGCCAGCAGGTTAGCGGGGGGGCCCTACAATGAGCAGTTCTTC.

The CDR3 DNA is TGTGCCAGCAGCTGGGGACTAGCGGGAGTTACAACCTACGAGCAGTACTTC. Translated: CASSWGLAGVTTYEQYF. The genes are TRBV7-8 and TRBJ2-7, with TRBD2 identical over 14 bases. This CDR3 comprises 17 residues. Trimming took 4 bases from V and 2 from J; bases not matched to a gene: 7. Per germline, CDR1 SGHVS and CDR2 FQNEAQ.

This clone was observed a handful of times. The CDR3 protein is CASRIGTGSGELFF. The DNA for the CDR3 is TGCGCCAGCAGGATCGGGACAGGGAGCGGGGAGCTGTTTTTT. The rearrangement uses TRBV5-1 and TRBJ2-2, with 9 bases fitting TRBD1. Germline trimming cut 5 bases from V and 7 bases from J; bases unmatched to any gene: 6. Germline V gene lookup returns CDR1 SGHRS and CDR2 YFSETQ. The CDR3 length is 14 residues.

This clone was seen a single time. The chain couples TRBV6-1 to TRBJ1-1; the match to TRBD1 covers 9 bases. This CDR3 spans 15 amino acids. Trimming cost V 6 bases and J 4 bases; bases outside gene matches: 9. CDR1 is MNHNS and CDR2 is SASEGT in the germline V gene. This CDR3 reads CASRDDRGRITEAFF. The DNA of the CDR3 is TGTGCCAGCAGGGACGACAGGGGGAGAATCACTGAAGCTTTCTTT.

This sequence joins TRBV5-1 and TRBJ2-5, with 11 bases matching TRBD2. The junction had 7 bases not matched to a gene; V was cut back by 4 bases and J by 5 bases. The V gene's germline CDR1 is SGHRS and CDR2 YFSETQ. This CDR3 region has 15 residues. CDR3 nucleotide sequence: TGCGCCAGCAGCCATAGCGGGGGGGCCAGGGAGACCCAGTACTTC. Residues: CASSHSGGARETQYF.

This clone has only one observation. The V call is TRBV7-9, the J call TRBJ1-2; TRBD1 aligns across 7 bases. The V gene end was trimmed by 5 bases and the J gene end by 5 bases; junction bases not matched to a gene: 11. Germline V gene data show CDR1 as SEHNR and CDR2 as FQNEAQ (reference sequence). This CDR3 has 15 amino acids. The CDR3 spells CASSIGQAAAYGYTF. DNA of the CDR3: TGTGCCAGCAGCATTGGACAGGCCGCTGCATATGGCTACACCTTC.

The CDR3 spells CASSWGLAGGIDTQYF. The CDR3, as DNA: TGCGCCAGCAGCTGGGGACTAGCGGGGGGGATAGATACGCAGTATTTT. The chain employs TRBV5-1 and TRBJ2-3, with 16 bases matching TRBD2. The CDR3 spans 16 residues. The ends lost 3 bases at V and 5 bases at J; junction bases unmatched: 3. Germline V CDR1 and CDR2: SGHRS, YFSETQ. The full variable domain, in which reference TRBV5-1 and TRBJ2-3 provide the parts outside the CDR3, is KAGVTQTPRYLIKTRGQQVTLSCSPISGHRSVSWYQQTPGQGLQFLFEYFSETQRNKGNFPGRFSGRQFSNSRSEMNVSTLELGDSALYLCASSWGLAGGIDTQYFGPGTRLTVL.

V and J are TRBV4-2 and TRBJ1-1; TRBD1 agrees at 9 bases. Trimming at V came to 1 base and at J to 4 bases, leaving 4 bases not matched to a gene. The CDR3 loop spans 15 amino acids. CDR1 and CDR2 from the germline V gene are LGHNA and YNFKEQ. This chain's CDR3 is CASSQGQGEGTEAFF. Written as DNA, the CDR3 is TGTGCCAGCAGCCAAGGACAGGGGGAGGGCACTGAAGCTTTCTTT.

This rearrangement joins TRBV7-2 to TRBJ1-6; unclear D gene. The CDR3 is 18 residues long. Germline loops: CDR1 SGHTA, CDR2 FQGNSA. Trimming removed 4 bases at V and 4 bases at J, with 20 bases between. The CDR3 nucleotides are TGTGCCAGCAGCTCGCCACGAGACCAACAGTCATATAATTCACCCCTCCACTTT. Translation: CASSSPRDQQSYNSPLHF.

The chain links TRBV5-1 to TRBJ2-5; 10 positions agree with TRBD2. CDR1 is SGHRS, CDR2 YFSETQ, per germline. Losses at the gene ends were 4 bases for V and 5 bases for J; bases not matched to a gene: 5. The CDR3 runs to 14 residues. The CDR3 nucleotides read TGCGCCAGCAGCCTAGCGGGGGTCGGGGAGACCCAGTACTTC. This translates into CASSLAGVGETQYF.

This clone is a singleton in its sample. The CDR3 nucleotides are TGTGCCAGCAGGGGGGGGTGGGAGACCCAGTACTTC. It codes for CASRGGWETQYF. V and J are TRBV2 and TRBJ2-5, with 7 bases fitting TRBD2. The V gene end was trimmed by 6 bases and the J gene end by 5 bases; junction bases not matched to a gene: 3. The germline gives CDR1 SNHLY, CDR2 FYNNEI. The CDR3 consists of 12 residues.

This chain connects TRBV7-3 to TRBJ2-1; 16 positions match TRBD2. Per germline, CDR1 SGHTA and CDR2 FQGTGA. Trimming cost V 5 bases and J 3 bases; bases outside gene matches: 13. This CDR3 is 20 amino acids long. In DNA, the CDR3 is TGTGCCAGCAGCCCCCTCCCGGGACTAGCGGGGGGGCCGATCTACAATGAGCAGTTCTTC. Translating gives CASSPLPGLAGGPIYNEQFF.

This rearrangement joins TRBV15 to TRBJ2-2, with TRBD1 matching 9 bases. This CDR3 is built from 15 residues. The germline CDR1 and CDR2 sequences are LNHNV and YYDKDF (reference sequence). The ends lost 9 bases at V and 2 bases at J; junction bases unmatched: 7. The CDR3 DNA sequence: TGTGCCACGAGCCGGGACAGGGCTAACACCGGGGAGCTGTTTTTT. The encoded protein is CATSRDRANTGELFF. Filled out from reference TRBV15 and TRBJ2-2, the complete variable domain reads DAMVIQNPRYQVTQFGKPVTLSCSQTLNHNVMYWYQQKSSQAPKLLFHYYDKDFNNEADTPDNFQSRRPNTSFCFLDIRSPGLGDTAMYLCATSRDRANTGELFFGEGSRLTVL.

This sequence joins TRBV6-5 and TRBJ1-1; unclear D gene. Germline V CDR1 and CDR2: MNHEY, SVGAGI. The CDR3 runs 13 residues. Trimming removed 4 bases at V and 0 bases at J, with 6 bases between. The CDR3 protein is CASSSVMNTEAFF. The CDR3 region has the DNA TGTGCCAGCAGTTCAGTTATGAACACTGAAGCTTTCTTT.

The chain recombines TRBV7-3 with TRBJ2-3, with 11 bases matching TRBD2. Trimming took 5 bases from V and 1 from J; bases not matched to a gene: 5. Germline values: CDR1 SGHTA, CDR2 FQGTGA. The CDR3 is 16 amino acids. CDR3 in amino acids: CASSLGLAGGTDTQYF. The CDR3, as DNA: TGTGCCAGCAGCCTCGGACTAGCGGGCGGCACAGATACGCAGTATTTT.

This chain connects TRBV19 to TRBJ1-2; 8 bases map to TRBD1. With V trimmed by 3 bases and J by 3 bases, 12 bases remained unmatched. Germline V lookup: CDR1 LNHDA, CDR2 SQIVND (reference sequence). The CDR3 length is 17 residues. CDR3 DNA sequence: TGTGCCAGTAGTATCAGGAAGGCAGGGGGCGTTTACTATGGCTACACCTTC. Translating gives CASSIRKAGGVYYGYTF.

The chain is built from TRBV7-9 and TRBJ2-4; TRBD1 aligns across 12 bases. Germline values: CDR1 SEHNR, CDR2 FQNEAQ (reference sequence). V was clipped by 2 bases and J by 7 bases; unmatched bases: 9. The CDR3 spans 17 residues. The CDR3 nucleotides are TGTGCCAGCAGCTTATCGGGACAGGGGGCGCTGGAGAACATTCAGTACTTC. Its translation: CASSLSGQGALENIQYF.

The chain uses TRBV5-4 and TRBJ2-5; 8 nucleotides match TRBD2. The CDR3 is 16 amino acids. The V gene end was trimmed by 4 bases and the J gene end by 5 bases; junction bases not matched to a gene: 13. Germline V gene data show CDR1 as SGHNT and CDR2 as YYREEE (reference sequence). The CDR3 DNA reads TGTGCCAGCAGCCCCAGACGGGGGGGCCTGGGGGAGACCCAGTACTTC. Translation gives CASSPRRGGLGETQYF.

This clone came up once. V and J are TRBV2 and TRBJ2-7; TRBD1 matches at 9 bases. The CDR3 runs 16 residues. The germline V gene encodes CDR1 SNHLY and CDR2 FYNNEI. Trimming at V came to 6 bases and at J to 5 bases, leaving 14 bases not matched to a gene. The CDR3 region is CASRRGRGTGNNEQYF. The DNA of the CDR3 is TGTGCCAGCAGGAGAGGTAGGGGGACAGGGAACAACGAGCAGTACTTC.

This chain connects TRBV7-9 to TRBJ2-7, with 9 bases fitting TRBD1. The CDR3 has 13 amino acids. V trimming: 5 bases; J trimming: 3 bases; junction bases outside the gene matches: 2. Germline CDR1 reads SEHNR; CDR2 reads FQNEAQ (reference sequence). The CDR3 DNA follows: TGTGCCAGCAGCGACAGGGGGGACTACGAGCAGTACTTC. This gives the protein CASSDRGDYEQYF.

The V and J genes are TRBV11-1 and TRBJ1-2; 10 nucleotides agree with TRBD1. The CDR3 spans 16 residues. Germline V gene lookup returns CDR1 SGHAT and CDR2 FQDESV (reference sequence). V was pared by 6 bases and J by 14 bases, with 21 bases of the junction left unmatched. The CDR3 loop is CASSSWNPGQGTPTTF. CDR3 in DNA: TGTGCCAGCAGTTCTTGGAATCCGGGACAGGGGACCCCCACGACCTTC. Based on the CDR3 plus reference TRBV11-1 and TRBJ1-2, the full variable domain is EAEVAQSPRYKITEKSQAVAFWCDPISGHATLYWYRQILGQGPELLVQFQDESVVDDSQLPKDRFSAERLKGVDSTLKIQPAELGDSAMYLCASSSWNPGQGTPTTFGSGTRLTVV.

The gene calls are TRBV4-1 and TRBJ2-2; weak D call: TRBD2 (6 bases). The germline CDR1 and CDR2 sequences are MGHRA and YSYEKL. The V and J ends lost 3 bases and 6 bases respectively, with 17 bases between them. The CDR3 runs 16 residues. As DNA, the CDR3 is TGCGCCAGCAGCCAGGACCGGACTAATGATCCCGGGGAGCTGTTTTTT. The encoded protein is CASSQDRTNDPGELFF.

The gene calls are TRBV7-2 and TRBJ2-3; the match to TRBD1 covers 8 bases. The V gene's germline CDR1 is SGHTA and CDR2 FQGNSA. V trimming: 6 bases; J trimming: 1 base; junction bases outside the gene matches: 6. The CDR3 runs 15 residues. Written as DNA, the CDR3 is TGTGCCAGCAGGAAACCGGGACAGGGCACAGATACGCAGTATTTT. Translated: CASRKPGQGTDTQYF.

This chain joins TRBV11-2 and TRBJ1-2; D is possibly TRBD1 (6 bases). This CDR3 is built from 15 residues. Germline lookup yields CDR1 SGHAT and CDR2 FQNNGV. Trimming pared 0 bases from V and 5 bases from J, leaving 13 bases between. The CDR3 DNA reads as TGTGCCAGCAGCTTAGAGGGACAAGGGCTTTATGGCTACACCTTC. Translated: CASSLEGQGLYGYTF.

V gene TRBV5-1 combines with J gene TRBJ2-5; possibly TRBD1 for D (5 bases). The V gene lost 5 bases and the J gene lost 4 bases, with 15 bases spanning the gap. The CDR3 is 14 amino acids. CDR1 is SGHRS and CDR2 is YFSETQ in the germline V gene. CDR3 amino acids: CASSLQGRLETQYF. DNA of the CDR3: TGCGCCAGCAGTCTTCAGGGTAGGCTAGAGACCCAGTACTTC.

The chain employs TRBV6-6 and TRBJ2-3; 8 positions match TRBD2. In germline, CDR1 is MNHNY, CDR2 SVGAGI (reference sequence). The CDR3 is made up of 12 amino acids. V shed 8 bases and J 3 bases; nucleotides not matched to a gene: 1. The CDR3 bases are TGTGCCAGCCGGGGGGGGACAGATACGCAGTATTTT. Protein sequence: CASRGGTDTQYF.